The rows below give T cell receptor beta chains drawn from one sample of a study of vaccination effects on CD4 cells after COVID-19. No antigens are known for them. Generated by immunoSEQ multiplex PCR, the TCRdb table keeps only in-frame clones and is missing some. The sample carries under 85,000 clones, around 70% recorded once. The material sequenced was CD4+ T cells from PBMCs cultured with HCoV-229E spike peptides, taken before COVID-19 vaccination. These TCRs come from a human donor who received a COVID-19 vaccine. CDR3s include the opening cysteine and the closing phenylalanine or tryptophan. D genes are given only for firm matches. Some rows have no size entry. The others give once, few or many, or a class for an expanded clone.

D,size,V,J,DNA,CDR3
-,-,TRBV5-5,TRBJ2-3,TGTGCCAGCAGCCCGCGGGATACGCAGTATTTT,CASSPRDTQYF
-,few,TRBV5-1,TRBJ2-1,TGCGCCAGCAGCTTGGACATGAGCTCCTACAATGAGCAGTTCTTC,CASSLDMSSYNEQFF
TRBD1,few,TRBV7-8,TRBJ1-1,TGTGCCAGCAGTTTACAGGGGGCTGCCACTGAAGCTTTCTTT,CASSLQGAATEAFF
TRBD2,-,TRBV6-2/TRBV6-3,TRBJ2-1,TGTGCCAGCAGTTGGCTAGCGGGGGGGCCTTACAATGAGCAGTTCTTC,CASSWLAGGPYNEQFF
TRBD1,-,TRBV6-2/TRBV6-3,TRBJ2-2,TGTGCCAGCAGTTACGGCAGGGGGCTAAACACCGGGGAGCTGTTTTTT,CASSYGRGLNTGELFF
-,once,TRBV7-2,TRBJ2-3,TGTGCCAGCAACAAGGGACGGCTTACCACAGATACGCAGTATTTT,CASNKGRLTTDTQYF
-,-,TRBV5-1,TRBJ2-2,TGCGCCAGCAGCTTGTCTCCGCGGAACACCGGGGAGCTGTTTTTT,CASSLSPRNTGELFF
-,-,TRBV4-3,TRBJ2-6,TGCGCCAGCAGCCAGTTCAGGCAGAGCTCTGGGGCCAACGTCCTGACTTTC,CASSQFRQSSGANVLTF
-,few,TRBV5-1,TRBJ2-5,TGCGCCAGCAGCTCGGGACAACACCAAGAGACCCAGTACTTC,CASSSGQHQETQYF
-,-,TRBV11-2,TRBJ1-1,TGTGCCAGCACTAGGGGGGTTATCACTGAAGCTTTCTTT,CASTRGVITEAFF
-,-,TRBV29-1,TRBJ2-3,TGCAGCGTTCAACGGGAAAGGACAGATACGCAGTATTTT,CSVQRERTDTQYF
-,-,TRBV28,TRBJ2-6,TGTGCCAGCAGTTTAGTGCGAGCAGGGGCCAACGTCCTGACTTTC,CASSLVRAGANVLTF
-,-,TRBV5-1,TRBJ2-1,TGCGCCAGCAGCTTGGACAGTTACAATGAGCAGTTCTTC,CASSLDSYNEQFF
-,-,TRBV4-3,TRBJ1-6,TGCGCCAGCAGCCAAGTCGGAGTCCAGACTAAGTATAATTCACCCCTCCACTTT,CASSQVGVQTKYNSPLHF
-,-,TRBV7-9,TRBJ2-3,TGTGCCAGCAGCTTAGGTAGTTTGATGGCAGATACGCAGTATTTT,CASSLGSLMADTQYF
TRBD2,-,TRBV4-2,TRBJ2-2,TGTGCCAGCAGCCAAGCGGGGAGCGGGGGGATTACCGGGGAGCTGTTTTTT,CASSQAGSGGITGELFF
-,-,TRBV5-1,TRBJ1-1,TGCGCCAGCAGCTTGCTTGGGGGCTCAACTGAAGCTTTCTTT,CASSLLGGSTEAFF
TRBD1,-,TRBV5-1,TRBJ2-6,TGCGCCAGCAGCCCTACAACAGGGGTGATCTCTGGGGCCAACGTCCTGACTTTC,CASSPTTGVISGANVLTF
TRBD2,-,TRBV7-3,TRBJ2-1,TGTGCCAGCAGCCCCAACCGGGGGGGGCCTTACAATGAGCAGTTCTTC,CASSPNRGGPYNEQFF
TRBD2,few,TRBV6-6,TRBJ2-2,TGTGCCAGCAGTTATGGACTAGCGGGCGGCACCGGGGAGCTGTTTTTT,CASSYGLAGGTGELFF
TRBD2,-,TRBV6-5,TRBJ2-2,TGTGCCATCCGAAGGGCGGGGGCGAACACCGGGGAGCTGTTTTTT,CAIRRAGANTGELFF
TRBD2,-,TRBV6-2/TRBV6-3,TRBJ2-1,TGTGCCAGCAGTTACAGGCAGGCTAAAGGCGGGGGGGCGCGGGAGCAGTTCTTC,CASSYRQAKGGGAREQFF
-,once,TRBV30,TRBJ2-2,TGTGCCTGGGAGGCTACAGGGAGAACCGGGGAGCTGTTTTTT,CAWEATGRTGELFF
-,few,TRBV2,TRBJ2-1,TGTGCCGGGAAAGGTTGGAATGAGCAGTTCTTC,CAGKGWNEQFF
-,-,TRBV6-5,TRBJ2-5,TGTGCCAGCAGGACACAGCATTACCAAGAGACCCAGTACTTC,CASRTQHYQETQYF
-,-,TRBV29-1,TRBJ1-1,TGCAGCGTTGAAGATCAGGCAGGCTTTGAAGCTTTCTTT,CSVEDQAGFEAFF
-,-,TRBV12-3/TRBV12-4,TRBJ2-3,TGTGCCAGCAGTTTAAGTGCAGATACGCAGTATTTT,CASSLSADTQYF
-,-,TRBV24-1,TRBJ1-2,TGTGCCACCAGTGAGACACTTACGGGAGGCTACACCTTC,CATSETLTGGYTF
-,-,TRBV4-1,TRBJ1-2,TGCGCCAGCAGCCAACCCCCTCCCGATCTGCGTGGCTACACCTTC,CASSQPPPDLRGYTF
-,-,TRBV9,TRBJ2-5,TGTGCCAGCAGCGTAGGTGGGGTCCAAGAGACCCAGTACTTC,CASSVGGVQETQYF
-,few,TRBV7-7,TRBJ2-5,TGTGCCAGCGGCGTGGGGGGCCAAGAGACCCAGTACTTC,CASGVGGQETQYF
TRBD1,-,TRBV25-1,TRBJ1-3,TGTGCCAGCAGTGAATGGAGGGGGCGAAACACCATATATTTT,CASSEWRGRNTIYF
-,-,TRBV24-1,TRBJ2-3,TGTGCCACCAGTGATTTATCTACAGGGACGAAGTATTTT,CATSDLSTGTKYF
-,-,TRBV7-3,TRBJ2-2,TGTGCCAGCAGCCAGACTGGCGGCGACAGCACCGGGGAGCTGTTTTTT,CASSQTGGDSTGELFF
-,-,TRBV7-2,TRBJ2-6,TGTGCCAGCAGCTTCAGGGGCTCTGGGGCCAACGTCCTGACTTTC,CASSFRGSGANVLTF
TRBD1,-,TRBV28,TRBJ2-5,TGTGCCAGCAGCTCGAGACAGGGCCGGGGAGAGACCCAGTACTTC,CASSSRQGRGETQYF
-,-,TRBV5-1,TRBJ1-4,TGCGCCAGCAGCCCAAGCCTTAACCGAGGGGAAAAACTGTTTTTT,CASSPSLNRGEKLFF
-,-,TRBV5-1,TRBJ2-1,TGCGCCAGCAGCGTCGGACAGACAATCTCCTACAATGAGCAGTTCTTC,CASSVGQTISYNEQFF
TRBD1,-,TRBV9,TRBJ2-4,TGTGCCAGCAGCCCGGGACAGACAGGGGGCGCGTTGAACATTCAGTACTTC,CASSPGQTGGALNIQYF
-,-,TRBV3-1/TRBV3-2,TRBJ2-3,TGTGCCAGCAGTCGACAGGGCACAGATACGCAGTATTTT,CASSRQGTDTQYF
-,once,TRBV6-5,TRBJ2-2,TGTGCCAGCAGTTACTACAGGGCCCCCGGGGAGCTGTTTTTT,CASSYYRAPGELFF
-,-,TRBV7-9,TRBJ2-5,TGTGCCAGCAGCTTAGTAGGGGGTGGAGAGACCCAGTACTTC,CASSLVGGGETQYF
-,-,TRBV21-1,TRBJ1-2,TGTGCCAGCAGCAAAGGACAGGGTGGAAATGGCTACACCTTC,CASSKGQGGNGYTF
-,-,TRBV5-1,TRBJ1-1,TGCGCCAGCAGCCCAAGTACCAGGGAGGGGGCTGAAGCTTTCTTT,CASSPSTREGAEAFF
TRBD1,-,TRBV5-1,TRBJ2-1,TGCGCCACCGGGACAGGGAACAATGAGCAGTTCTTC,CATGTGNNEQFF
-,-,TRBV19,TRBJ2-2,TGTGCCAGTAGCCAGGCTGCGAACACCGGGGAGCTGTTTTTT,CASSQAANTGELFF
-,-,TRBV19,TRBJ2-6,TGTGCCAGTACCAAGGGGACTGGGGCCAACGTCCTGACTTTC,CASTKGTGANVLTF
-,-,TRBV18,TRBJ1-3,TGTGCCAGCTCACCTGTGGGGGGGGCGTCTGGAAACACCATATATTTT,CASSPVGGASGNTIYF
-,-,TRBV5-1,TRBJ1-5,TGCGCCAGCAGCCCTTGGCCGAGCAATCAGCCCCAGCATTTT,CASSPWPSNQPQHF
TRBD1,-,TRBV29-1,TRBJ2-1,TGCAGCGTTTCCTCCGGGACAGCTCACAATGAGCAGTTCTTC,CSVSSGTAHNEQFF